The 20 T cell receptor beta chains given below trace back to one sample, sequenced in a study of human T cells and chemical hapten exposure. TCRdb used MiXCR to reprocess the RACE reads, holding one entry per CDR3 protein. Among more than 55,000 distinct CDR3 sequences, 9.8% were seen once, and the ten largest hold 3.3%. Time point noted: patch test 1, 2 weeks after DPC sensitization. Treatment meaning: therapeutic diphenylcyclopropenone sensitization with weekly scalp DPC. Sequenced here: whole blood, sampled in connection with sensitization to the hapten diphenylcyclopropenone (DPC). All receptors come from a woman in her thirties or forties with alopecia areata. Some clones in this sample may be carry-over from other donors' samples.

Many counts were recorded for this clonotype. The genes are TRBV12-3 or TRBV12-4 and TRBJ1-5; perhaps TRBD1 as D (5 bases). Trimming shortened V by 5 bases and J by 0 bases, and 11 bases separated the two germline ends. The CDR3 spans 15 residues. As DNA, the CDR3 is TGTGCCAGCAGTCCGCGGGACTATAGCAATCAGCCCCAGCATTTT. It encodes CASSPRDYSNQPQHF.

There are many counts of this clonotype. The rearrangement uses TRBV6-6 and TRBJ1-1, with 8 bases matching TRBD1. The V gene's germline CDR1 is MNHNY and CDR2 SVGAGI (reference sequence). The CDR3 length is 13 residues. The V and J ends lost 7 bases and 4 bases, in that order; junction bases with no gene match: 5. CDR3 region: CASTLTGGTEAFF. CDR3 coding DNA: TGTGCCAGCACCTTAACAGGGGGCACTGAAGCTTTCTTT.

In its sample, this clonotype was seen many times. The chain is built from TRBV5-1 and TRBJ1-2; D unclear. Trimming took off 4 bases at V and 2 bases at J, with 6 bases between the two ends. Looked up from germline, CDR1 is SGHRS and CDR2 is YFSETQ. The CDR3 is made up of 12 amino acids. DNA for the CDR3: TGCGCCAGCAGCGGGGAAAACTATGGCTACACCTTC. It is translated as CASSGENYGYTF.

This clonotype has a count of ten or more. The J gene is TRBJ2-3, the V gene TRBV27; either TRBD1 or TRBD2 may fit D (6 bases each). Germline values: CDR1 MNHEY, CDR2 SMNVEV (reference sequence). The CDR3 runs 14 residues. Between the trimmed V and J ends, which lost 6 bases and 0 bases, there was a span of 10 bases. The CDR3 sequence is CASRRGESTDTQYF. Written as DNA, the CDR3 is TGTGCCAGCAGAAGGGGGGAAAGCACAGATACGCAGTATTTT.

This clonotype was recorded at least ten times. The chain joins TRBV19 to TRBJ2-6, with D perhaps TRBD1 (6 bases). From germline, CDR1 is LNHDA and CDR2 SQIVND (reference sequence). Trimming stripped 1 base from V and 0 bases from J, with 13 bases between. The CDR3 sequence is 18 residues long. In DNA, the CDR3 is TGTGCCAGTAGTATAGGGACAGCCAGTGCCTCTGGGGCCAACGTCCTGACTTTC. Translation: CASSIGTASASGANVLTF.

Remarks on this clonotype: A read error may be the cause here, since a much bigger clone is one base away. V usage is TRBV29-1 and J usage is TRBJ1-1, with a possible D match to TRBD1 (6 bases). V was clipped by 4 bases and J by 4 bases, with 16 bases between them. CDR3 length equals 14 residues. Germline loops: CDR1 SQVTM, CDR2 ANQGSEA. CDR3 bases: TGCAGCGTTGTAGTAGGGGGGCAGGGCACTGAAGCTTTCTTT. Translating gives CSVVVGGQGTEAFF.

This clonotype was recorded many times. For the CDR3, the DNA is TGCGCCAGCAGCAGATTAGCGGGGTCCTACAATGAGCAGTTCTTC. Translating it yields CASSRLAGSYNEQFF. The chain employs TRBV5-1 and TRBJ2-1; 8 nucleotides align to TRBD2. Germline CDR1 is SGHRS and CDR2 is YFSETQ. Trimming at V came to 4 bases and at J to 1 base, leaving 4 bases not matched to a gene. The CDR3 is 15 residues long.

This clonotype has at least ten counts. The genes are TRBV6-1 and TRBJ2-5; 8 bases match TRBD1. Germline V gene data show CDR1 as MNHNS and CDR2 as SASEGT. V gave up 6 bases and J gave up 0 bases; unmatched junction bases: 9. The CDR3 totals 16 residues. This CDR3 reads CASRGPGTGYQETQYF. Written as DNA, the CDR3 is TGTGCCAGCAGGGGACCGGGGACAGGATACCAAGAGACCCAGTACTTC.

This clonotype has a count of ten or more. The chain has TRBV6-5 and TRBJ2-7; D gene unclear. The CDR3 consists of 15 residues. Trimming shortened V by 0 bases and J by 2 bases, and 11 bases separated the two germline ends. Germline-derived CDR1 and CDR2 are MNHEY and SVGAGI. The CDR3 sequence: CASSYSFAGTYEQYF. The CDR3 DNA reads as TGTGCCAGCAGTTACTCGTTTGCAGGAACCTACGAGCAGTACTTC.

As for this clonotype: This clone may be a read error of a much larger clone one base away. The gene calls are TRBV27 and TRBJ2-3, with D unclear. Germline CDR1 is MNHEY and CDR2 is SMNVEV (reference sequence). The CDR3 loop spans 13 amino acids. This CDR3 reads CASSPLLTDTQNF. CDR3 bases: TGTGCCAGCAGTCCCTTGCTCACAGATACGCAGAATTTT.

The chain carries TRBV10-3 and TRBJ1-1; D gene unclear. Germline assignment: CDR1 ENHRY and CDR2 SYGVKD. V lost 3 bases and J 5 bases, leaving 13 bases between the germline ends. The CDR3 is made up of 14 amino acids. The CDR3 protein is CAISDIGFYTEAFF. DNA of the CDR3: TGTGCCATCAGTGATATAGGGTTCTATACTGAAGCTTTCTTT.

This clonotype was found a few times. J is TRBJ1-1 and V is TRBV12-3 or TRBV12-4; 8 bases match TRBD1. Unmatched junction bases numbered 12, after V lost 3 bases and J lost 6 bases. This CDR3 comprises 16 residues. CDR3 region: CASSLQPGQGRSEAFF. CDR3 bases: TGTGCCAGCAGTTTGCAACCCGGACAGGGACGTTCTGAAGCTTTCTTT.

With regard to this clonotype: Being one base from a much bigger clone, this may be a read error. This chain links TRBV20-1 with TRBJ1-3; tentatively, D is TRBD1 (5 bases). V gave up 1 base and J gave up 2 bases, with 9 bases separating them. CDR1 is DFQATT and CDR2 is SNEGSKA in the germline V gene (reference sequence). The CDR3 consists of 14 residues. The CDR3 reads CSARGGETGNTIYF. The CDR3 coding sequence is TGCAGTGCTAGAGGAGGGGAGACTGGAAACACCATATATTTT.

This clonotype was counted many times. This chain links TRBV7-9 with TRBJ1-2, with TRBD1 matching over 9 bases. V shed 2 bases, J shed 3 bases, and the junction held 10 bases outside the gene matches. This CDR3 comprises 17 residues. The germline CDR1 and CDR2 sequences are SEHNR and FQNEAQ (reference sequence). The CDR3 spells CASSLTDRGGTHYGYTF. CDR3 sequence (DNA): TGTGCCAGCAGCTTAACGGACAGGGGTGGGACTCACTATGGCTACACCTTC.

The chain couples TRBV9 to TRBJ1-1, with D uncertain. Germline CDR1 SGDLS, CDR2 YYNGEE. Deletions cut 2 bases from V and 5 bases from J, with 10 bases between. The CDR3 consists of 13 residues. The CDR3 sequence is CASSVGLETEAFF. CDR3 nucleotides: TGTGCCAGCAGCGTCGGACTAGAAACTGAAGCTTTCTTT.

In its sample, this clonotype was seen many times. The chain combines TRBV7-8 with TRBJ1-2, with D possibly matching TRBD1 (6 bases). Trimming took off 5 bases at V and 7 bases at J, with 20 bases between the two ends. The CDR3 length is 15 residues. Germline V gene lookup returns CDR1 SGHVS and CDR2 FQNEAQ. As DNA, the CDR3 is TGTGCCAGCAGCGCTAAATCGAGGGGGAATCGTGGCTACACCTTC. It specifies CASSAKSRGNRGYTF.

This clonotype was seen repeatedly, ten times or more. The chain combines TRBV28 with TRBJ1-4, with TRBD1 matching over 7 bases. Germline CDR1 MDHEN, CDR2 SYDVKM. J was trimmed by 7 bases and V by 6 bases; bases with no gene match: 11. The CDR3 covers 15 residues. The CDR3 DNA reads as TGTGCCAGCAGCTTTATGAGTACAGGGGTTGAAAAACTGTTTTTT. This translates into CASSFMSTGVEKLFF.

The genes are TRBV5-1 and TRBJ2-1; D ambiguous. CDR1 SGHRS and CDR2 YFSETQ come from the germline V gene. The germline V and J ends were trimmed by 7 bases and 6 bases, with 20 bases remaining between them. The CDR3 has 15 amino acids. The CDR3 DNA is TGCGCCAGCGGACCAGATAGGGCCGGATCCAATGAGCAGTTCTTC. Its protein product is CASGPDRAGSNEQFF. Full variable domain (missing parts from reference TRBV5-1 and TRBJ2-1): KAGVTQTPRYLIKTRGQQVTLSCSPISGHRSVSWYQQTPGQGLQFLFEYFSETQRNKGNFPGRFSGRQFSNSRSEMNVSTLELGDSALYLCASGPDRAGSNEQFFGPGTRLTVL.

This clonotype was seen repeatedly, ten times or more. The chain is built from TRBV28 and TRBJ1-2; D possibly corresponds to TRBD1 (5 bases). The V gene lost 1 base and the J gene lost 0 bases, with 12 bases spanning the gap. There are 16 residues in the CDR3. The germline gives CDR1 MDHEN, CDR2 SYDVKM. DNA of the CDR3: TGTGCCAGCAGTTTATATACAGGACGGGCTAACTATGGCTACACCTTC. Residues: CASSLYTGRANYGYTF.

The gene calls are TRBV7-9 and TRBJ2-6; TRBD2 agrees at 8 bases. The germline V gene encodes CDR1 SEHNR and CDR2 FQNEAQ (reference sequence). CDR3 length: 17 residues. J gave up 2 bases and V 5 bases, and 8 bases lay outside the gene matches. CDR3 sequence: CASSPPAGGTGANVLTF. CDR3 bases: TGTGCCAGCAGCCCACCGGCGGGGGGTACTGGGGCCAACGTCCTGACTTTC. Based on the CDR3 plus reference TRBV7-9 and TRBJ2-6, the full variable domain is DTGVSQNPRHKITKRGQNVTFRCDPISEHNRLYWYRQTLGQGPEFLTYFQNEAQLEKSRLLSDRFSAERPKGSFSTLEIQRTEQGDSAMYLCASSPPAGGTGANVLTFGAGSRLTVL.